What follows is one T cell receptor beta chain and its context. The data belong to a study of radiation and T cells in renal cell carcinoma. V dropped 4 bases and J dropped 0 bases, with 9 bases sitting between them. Germline V lookup: CDR1 SEHNR, CDR2 FQNEAQ (reference sequence). The CDR3 has 15 amino acids. The assay was immunoSEQ multiplex PCR, and TCRdb's table has in-frame clones only and misses some. This table holds tens of thousands of clones, around three quarters found once. Time point in this sample: blood 2 weeks post-SBRT. Treatment defined: 15 Gy SBRT to primary tumor, nephrectomy 4 weeks later.

The clonotype originates from a woman in her seventies with renal cell carcinoma. The sample in question was blood, obtained from a patient whose treatment included radiotherapy and nephrectomy. The rearrangement joins TRBV7-9 to TRBJ1-4; TRBD1 might be the D (5 bases). The CDR3 protein is CASSWGRSTNEKLFF. CDR3 nucleotides: TGTGCCAGCAGCTGGGGACGGTCAACTAATGAAAAACTGTTTTTT.